This TCR beta chain emerged from a study of T cell responses to AZD1222 COVID-19 vaccine. Overall study findings and caveats: Across the whole spike, CD4 TCRs peaked at regions 160-218 and 743-854. In a largely white British group with more females than males, clonal diversity was possibly underestimated. Breadth and depth of Spike-specific TCRs rose after two AZD1222 doses.

Regarding this clone: Antigen: not known.

The protocol was immunoSEQ multiplex PCR, while the TCRdb copy is restricted to in-frame clones and leaves out a portion. The sample yields about 56,000 clones, more than 75% seen once. The sequence was collected from an adult in good health. Material: peripheral blood, obtained on day 0 of AZD1222 vaccination.

Here the CDR3 DNA reads TGTGCCAGCAGCCGACCGACAGGTGGGCAGTACTTC. This codes for CASSRPTGGQYF. V usage is TRBV12-3 or TRBV12-4 and J usage is TRBJ2-7; TRBD1 is a possible D gene (6 bases). With 6 bases removed from V and 9 bases from J, the gap between germline ends came to 15 bases. This CDR3 region has 12 residues.